This T cell receptor beta chain appears in the sequencing data of a study of preoperative IRX-2 immunotherapy in early breast cancer. Treatment meaning: preoperative locoregional IRX-2 cytokine immunotherapy. This phase Ib study tested locoregional IRX-2 cytokine immunotherapy given before surgery. This CDR3 is 13 amino acids long. V was clipped by 6 bases and J by 1 base, with 8 bases between them. Looked up from germline, CDR1 is MNHGY and CDR2 is SAAAGT. TCRdb's table, derived via immunoSEQ multiplex PCR, lists solely in-frame clones and lacks some. Of under 4,500 clones in the sample, approximately 71% were seen once.

This receptor was taken from a human donor with breast cancer. Source: tumor tissue, taken after IRX-2 immunotherapy. This chain connects TRBV6-8 to TRBJ2-3; no firm D call. In nucleotides, the CDR3 is TGTGCCAGCAGGGTGGAAGGCACAGATACGCAGTATTTT. It specifies CASRVEGTDTQYF.